Listed here are 20 T cell receptor beta chains from one sample, sequenced in a study of blood T cells in healthy people across ages. Sample-barcoded 5' priming and a J-beta primer mix drove a second PCR of 7 to 11 cycles. One entry per CDR3 protein, called by TCRdb with MiXCR from the 5' RACE reads. Here the sample spans some 760,000 distinct CDR3 sequences, 20% to 25% being singletons. This sample was shared with a second study, whose subject was T cells of mothers and their children.

The sample consisted of blood. The receptor set was obtained from a boy aged 10-17 years in good health.

This sequence joins TRBV28 and TRBJ2-1, with D tentatively TRBD2 (7 bases). The length of the CDR3 is 16 residues. Trimming removed 5 bases at V and 6 bases at J, with 20 bases between. Germline CDR1 reads MDHEN; CDR2 reads SYDVKM. CDR3 DNA sequence: TGTGCCAGCAGTGGGGGGGCGGCGGGGAGATTCAATGAGCAGTTCTTC. As protein: CASSGGAAGRFNEQFF. Looking up the rest from reference TRBV28 and TRBJ2-1 gives the full variable domain: DVKVTQSSRYLVKRTGEKVFLECVQDMDHENMFWYRQDPGLGLRLIYFSYDVKMKEKGDIPEGYSVSREKKERFSLILESASTNQTSMYLCASSGGAAGRFNEQFFGPGTRLTVL.

This clonotype has only a few counts. A junction boundary mismatches the germline segment, possibly from a read error. This chain connects TRBV4-1 to TRBJ2-5, with D perhaps matching TRBD2 (6 bases). Germline V gene data show CDR1 as MGHRA and CDR2 as YSYEKL. There are 14 residues in the CDR3. In DNA, the CDR3 is TGCGCCAACAGCCAAGTGGGGGGAGCCGAGACCCAGTACTTC. Translated: CANSQVGGAETQYF.

This clonotype was counted at least ten times. The V gene is TRBV12-3 or TRBV12-4, the J gene TRBJ2-5; D not certain. Trimming stripped 3 bases from V and 4 bases from J, with 6 bases between. The CDR3 consists of 12 residues. This CDR3 reads CASSFFGETQYF. In DNA form, the CDR3 reads TGTGCCAGCAGTTTTTTCGGAGAGACCCAGTACTTC.

The chain combines TRBV28 with TRBJ2-5; TRBD2 matches 10 bases. Germline V gives CDR1 MDHEN, CDR2 SYDVKM. The trim removed 5 bases at V and 3 bases at J, leaving 6 bases unmatched. The CDR3 runs 15 residues. The chain's CDR3 is CASSLTGLAEETQYF. The CDR3 DNA sequence: TGTGCCAGCAGTCTCACCGGACTAGCGGAAGAGACCCAGTACTTC.

This clonotype has only a few counts. This rearrangement joins TRBV5-1 to TRBJ1-1; D call uncertain. Trimming cost V 4 bases and J 6 bases, with 13 bases left between them. CDR1 is SGHRS and CDR2 is YFSETQ in the germline V gene. The CDR3 length is 13 residues. CDR3 nucleotides: TGCGCCAGCAGCCTTAGGGTCGACGCTGAAGCTTTCTTT. Translating it yields CASSLRVDAEAFF.

The gene calls are TRBV7-9 and TRBJ1-1, with a possible D match to TRBD1 (5 bases). CDR1 is SEHNR and CDR2 is FQNEAQ in the germline V gene (reference sequence). The CDR3 has 18 amino acids. Trimming removed 7 bases from V and 0 bases from J, with 24 bases in between. The CDR3 reads CASMILGRGPLLNTEAFF. Written as DNA, the CDR3 is TGTGCCAGCATGATATTGGGAAGGGGTCCCCTGCTGAACACTGAAGCTTTCTTT. The full variable domain, its missing parts supplied by reference TRBV7-9 and TRBJ1-1, is DTGVSQNPRHKITKRGQNVTFRCDPISEHNRLYWYRQTLGQGPEFLTYFQNEAQLEKSRLLSDRFSAERPKGSFSTLEIQRTEQGDSAMYLCASMILGRGPLLNTEAFFGQGTRLTVV.

V gene TRBV18 combines with J gene TRBJ1-5; no clear D gene. CDR1 and CDR2 (germline): KGHSH, LQKENI. The CDR3 contains 16 residues. Between the trimmed V and J ends, which lost 3 bases and 2 bases, there was a span of 14 bases. The chain's CDR3 is CASSPPGVGGNQPQHF. In DNA form, the CDR3 reads TGTGCCAGCTCACCCCCTGGCGTAGGAGGCAATCAGCCCCAGCATTTT. The full variable domain, in which reference TRBV18 and TRBJ1-5 provide the parts outside the CDR3, is NAGVMQNPRHLVRRRGQEARLRCSPMKGHSHVYWYRQLPEEGLKFMVYLQKENIIDESGMPKERFSAEFPKEGPSILRIQQVVRGDSAAYFCASSPPGVGGNQPQHFGDGTRLSIL.

The chain carries TRBV7-6 and TRBJ1-1; D possibly corresponds to TRBD1 (6 bases). Germline V gene sequence: CDR1 SGHVS, CDR2 FNYEAQ. The length of the CDR3 is 13 residues. The V gene lost 3 bases and the J gene lost 3 bases, with 8 bases spanning the gap. The CDR3 loop reads CASSFRQDTEAFF. CDR3 in DNA: TGTGCCAGCAGCTTCCGACAGGACACTGAAGCTTTCTTT.

This clonotype was seen only a few times. V and J are TRBV18 and TRBJ2-1; D is ambiguous. The CDR3 contains 16 residues. V was pared by 6 bases and J by 0 bases, with 15 bases between. Germline V gene lookup returns CDR1 KGHSH and CDR2 LQKENI. CDR3 loop: CASSPSTLSSYNEQFF. CDR3 DNA: TGTGCCAGCTCCCCTTCCACTTTAAGCTCCTACAATGAGCAGTTCTTC.

The sample holds a few counts of this clonotype. This rearrangement joins TRBV18 to TRBJ2-2; the D is unclear. CDR3 size: 14 residues. Germline V gene sequence: CDR1 KGHSH, CDR2 LQKENI. With 10 bases removed from V and 1 base from J, the gap between germline ends came to 13 bases. The CDR3 sequence is CATVEGLNTGELFF. The CDR3 DNA is TGTGCCACCGTGGAAGGGTTGAACACCGGGGAGCTGTTTTTT.

This rearrangement joins TRBV7-2 to TRBJ2-5, with TRBD1 identical over 8 bases. V dropped 1 base and J dropped 6; count of bases not matched to a gene: 7. Germline V gene data show CDR1 as SGHTA and CDR2 as FQGNSA. This CDR3 region has 15 residues. This CDR3 reads CASSLVWTGSQTQYF. The CDR3, as DNA: TGTGCCAGCAGCTTAGTCTGGACAGGGTCTCAGACCCAGTACTTC.

The chain links TRBV10-3 to TRBJ2-5, with 8 bases matching TRBD2. The J call may not be correct, given that the DNA end is closer to TRBJ2-7. Germline assignment: CDR1 ENHRY and CDR2 SYGVKD. The CDR3 is made up of 16 amino acids. CDR3 nucleotides: TGTGCCATCAGTGAGTCGGAACTAGCGGAGACCTGCGAGCAGTACTTC. Translated, it gives CAISESELAETCEQYF.

This clonotype showed up just a few times. The V gene is TRBV20-1, the J gene TRBJ2-2; 8 bases line up with TRBD1. The CDR3 sequence is 14 residues long. The J segment lost 4 bases and the V segment lost 6 bases, leaving 7 bases of the junction unmatched. CDR1 DFQATT and CDR2 SNEGSKA come from the germline V gene (reference sequence). CDR3 coding DNA: TGCAGTGCGACGACAGGGGTGGGCACCGGGGAGCTGTTTTTT. Translation gives CSATTGVGTGELFF.

V is TRBV28 and J is TRBJ2-5; no clear D. Germline loops: CDR1 MDHEN, CDR2 SYDVKM. V lost 8 bases and J lost 4, with 14 bases in between. The CDR3 has 13 amino acids. CDR3 in amino acids: CASSLSVGETQYF. CDR3 in DNA: TGTGCCAGCTCGCTTTCCGTGGGAGAGACCCAGTACTTC.

This clonotype was recorded a few times. V is TRBV4-3 and J is TRBJ1-4; 7 bases map to TRBD1. The CDR3 is 15 residues long. V lost 1 base to trimming and J lost 6 bases; unmatched junction nucleotides: 5. Germline CDR1 and CDR2: LGHNA and YSLEER. The CDR3 coding sequence is TGCGCCAGCAGCCAAGCAACAGGGGTTGATGAAAAACTGTTTTTT. Translation: CASSQATGVDEKLFF.

The rearrangement uses TRBV12-3 or TRBV12-4 and TRBJ2-4; 7 nucleotides agree with TRBD2. The ends lost 2 bases at V and 0 bases at J; junction bases unmatched: 4. This CDR3 spans 16 amino acids. Here the CDR3 reads CASSLPSGLAKNIQYF. CDR3 bases: TGTGCCAGCAGTTTACCTAGCGGACTAGCCAAAAACATTCAGTACTTC.

This clonotype was recorded a few times. V gene TRBV5-1 combines with J gene TRBJ2-7; 14 bases fit TRBD2. Germline CDR1 and CDR2: SGHRS and YFSETQ. Trimming at V came to 4 bases and at J to 0 bases, leaving 3 bases not matched to a gene. The CDR3 extends over 16 amino acids. CDR3 DNA sequence: TGCGCCAGCAGCCTAGGGACTAGCGGGAGCTCCTACGAGCAGTACTTC. Residues: CASSLGTSGSSYEQYF.

This clonotype was recorded a few times. The chain joins TRBV19 to TRBJ1-1; D is unclear. The CDR3 runs 13 residues. In germline, CDR1 is LNHDA, CDR2 SQIVND (reference sequence). V was cut by 3 bases and J by 8 bases, with 13 bases left in between. The DNA for the CDR3 is TGTGCCAGTAGTATTTGGGTGGGAGAAGAAGCTTTCTTT. Translation gives CASSIWVGEEAFF.

The rearrangement links TRBV7-2 to TRBJ2-5; 9 nucleotides agree with TRBD2. Trimming at V came to 1 base and at J to 5 bases, leaving 14 bases not matched to a gene. CDR1 and CDR2 (germline): SGHTA, FQGNSA. The CDR3 sequence is 18 residues long. CDR3 DNA sequence: TGTGCCAGCAGCTTAGTCCTGACTAGCGGAGCCCGTAGGGAGACCCAGTACTTC. Protein sequence: CASSLVLTSGARRETQYF.

This chain uses TRBV7-3 with TRBJ1-1; TRBD1 matches 7 bases. This CDR3 contains 15 residues. The junction had 6 bases not matched to a gene; V was cut back by 5 bases and J by 0 bases. Germline V gene sequence: CDR1 SGHTA, CDR2 FQGTGA. The CDR3 DNA reads TGTGCCAGCAGCGTTGAAGGGGGCTTGAACACTGAAGCTTTCTTT. Amino acids: CASSVEGGLNTEAFF.